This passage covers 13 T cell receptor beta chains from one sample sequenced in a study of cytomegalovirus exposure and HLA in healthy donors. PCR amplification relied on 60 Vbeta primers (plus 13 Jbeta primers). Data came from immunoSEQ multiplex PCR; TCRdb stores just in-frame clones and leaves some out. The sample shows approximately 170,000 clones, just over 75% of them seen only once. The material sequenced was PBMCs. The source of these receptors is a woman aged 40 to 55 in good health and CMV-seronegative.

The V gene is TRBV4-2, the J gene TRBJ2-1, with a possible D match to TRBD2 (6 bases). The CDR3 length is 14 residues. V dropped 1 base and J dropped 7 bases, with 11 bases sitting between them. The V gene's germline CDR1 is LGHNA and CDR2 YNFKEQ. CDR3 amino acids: CASSQGRVGNEQFF. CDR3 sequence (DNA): TGTGCCAGCAGCCAAGGGAGGGTGGGGAATGAGCAGTTCTTC.

DNA of the CDR3: TGTGCCAGCAGTCCGACAGCCGGCTACACCGGGGAGCTGTTTTTT. The encoded protein is CASSPTAGYTGELFF. The V and J genes are TRBV6-1 and TRBJ2-2, with D tentatively TRBD1 (5 bases). From germline, CDR1 is MNHNS and CDR2 SASEGT. This CDR3 is built from 15 residues. With 5 bases removed from V and 3 bases from J, the gap between germline ends came to 13 bases.

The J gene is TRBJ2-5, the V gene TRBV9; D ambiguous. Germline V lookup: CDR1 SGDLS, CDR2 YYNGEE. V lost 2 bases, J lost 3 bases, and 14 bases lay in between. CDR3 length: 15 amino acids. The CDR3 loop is CASSVKLGPEETQYF. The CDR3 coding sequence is TGTGCCAGCAGCGTCAAGTTGGGCCCAGAAGAGACCCAGTACTTC.

The CDR3 DNA sequence: TGTGCCAGCAGTTCGGGACTAGCGGGGACGCGCAAGTATTTT. It specifies CASSSGLAGTRKYF. The chain joins TRBV28 to TRBJ2-3; TRBD2 matches at 13 bases. V lost 4 bases to trimming and J lost 13 bases; unmatched junction nucleotides: 8. Germline CDR1 is MDHEN and CDR2 is SYDVKM. The CDR3 is 14 residues long.

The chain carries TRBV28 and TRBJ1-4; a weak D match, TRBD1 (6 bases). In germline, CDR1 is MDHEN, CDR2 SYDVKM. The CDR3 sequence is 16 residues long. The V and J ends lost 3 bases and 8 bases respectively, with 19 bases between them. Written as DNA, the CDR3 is TGTGCCAGCAGTTTGGGCAGGGGCGGGTTGGAAGAAAAACTGTTTTTT. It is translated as CASSLGRGGLEEKLFF. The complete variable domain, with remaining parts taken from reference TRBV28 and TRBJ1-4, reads DVKVTQSSRYLVKRTGEKVFLECVQDMDHENMFWYRQDPGLGLRLIYFSYDVKMKEKGDIPEGYSVSREKKERFSLILESASTNQTSMYLCASSLGRGGLEEKLFFGSGTQLSVL.

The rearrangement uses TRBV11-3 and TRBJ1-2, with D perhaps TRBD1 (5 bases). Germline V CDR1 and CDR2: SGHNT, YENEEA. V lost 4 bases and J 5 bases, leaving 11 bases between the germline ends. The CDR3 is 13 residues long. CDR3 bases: TGTGCCAGCAGCTCACAGGAGACATATGGCTACACCTTC. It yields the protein CASSSQETYGYTF.

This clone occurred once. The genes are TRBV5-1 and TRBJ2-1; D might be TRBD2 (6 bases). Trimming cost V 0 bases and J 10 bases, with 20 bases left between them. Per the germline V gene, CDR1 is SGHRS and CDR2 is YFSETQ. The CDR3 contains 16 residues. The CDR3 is CASSLAPGELLGEQFF. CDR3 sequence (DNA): TGCGCCAGCAGCTTGGCACCGGGAGAGCTTTTGGGCGAGCAGTTCTTC.

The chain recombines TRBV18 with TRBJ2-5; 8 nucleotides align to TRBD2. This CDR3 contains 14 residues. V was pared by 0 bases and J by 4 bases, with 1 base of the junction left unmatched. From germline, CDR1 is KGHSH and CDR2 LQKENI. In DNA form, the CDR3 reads TGTGCCAGCTCACCACCGGGGACTAGAGAGACCCAGTACTTC. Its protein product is CASSPPGTRETQYF. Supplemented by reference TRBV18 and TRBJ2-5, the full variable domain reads NAGVMQNPRHLVRRRGQEARLRCSPMKGHSHVYWYRQLPEEGLKFMVYLQKENIIDESGMPKERFSAEFPKEGPSILRIQQVVRGDSAAYFCASSPPGTRETQYFGPGTRLLVL.

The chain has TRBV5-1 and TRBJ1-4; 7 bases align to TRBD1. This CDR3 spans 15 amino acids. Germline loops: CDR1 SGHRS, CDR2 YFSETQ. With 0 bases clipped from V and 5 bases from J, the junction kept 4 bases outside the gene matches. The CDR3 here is CASSLVGTENEKLFF. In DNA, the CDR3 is TGCGCCAGCAGCTTGGTCGGGACAGAAAATGAAAAACTGTTTTTT.

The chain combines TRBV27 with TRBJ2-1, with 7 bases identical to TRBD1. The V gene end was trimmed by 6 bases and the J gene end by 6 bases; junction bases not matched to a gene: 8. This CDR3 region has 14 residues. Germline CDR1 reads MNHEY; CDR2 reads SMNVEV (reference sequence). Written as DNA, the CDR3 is TGTGCCAGCAGCGACAGGGCAGAGACCAATGAGCAGTTCTTC. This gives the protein CASSDRAETNEQFF.

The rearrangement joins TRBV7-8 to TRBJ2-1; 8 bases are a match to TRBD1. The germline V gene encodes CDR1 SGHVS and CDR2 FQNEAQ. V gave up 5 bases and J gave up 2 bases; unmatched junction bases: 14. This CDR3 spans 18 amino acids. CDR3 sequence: CASSAIGQGPNTYNEQFF. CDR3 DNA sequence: TGTGCCAGCAGCGCAATCGGACAGGGCCCCAACACCTACAATGAGCAGTTCTTC.

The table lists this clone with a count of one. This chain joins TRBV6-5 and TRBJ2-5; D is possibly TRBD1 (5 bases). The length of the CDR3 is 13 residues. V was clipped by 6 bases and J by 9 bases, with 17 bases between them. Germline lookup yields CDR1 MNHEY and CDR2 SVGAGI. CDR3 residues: CASSTGDPRAQYF. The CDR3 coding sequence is TGTGCCAGCAGCACAGGAGACCCCCGGGCCCAGTACTTC.

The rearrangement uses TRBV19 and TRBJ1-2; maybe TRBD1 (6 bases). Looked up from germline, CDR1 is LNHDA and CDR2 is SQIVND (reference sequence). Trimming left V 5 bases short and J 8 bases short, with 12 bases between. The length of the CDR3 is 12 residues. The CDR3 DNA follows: TGTGCCAGTAGTCACAGGGTGTGGGGCTACACCTTC. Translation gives CASSHRVWGYTF. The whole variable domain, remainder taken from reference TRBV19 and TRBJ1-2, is DGGITQSPKYLFRKEGQNVTLSCEQNLNHDAMYWYRQDPGQGLRLIYYSQIVNDFQKGDIAEGYSVSREKKESFPLTVTSAQKNPTAFYLCASSHRVWGYTFGSGTRLTVV.